The 23 T cell receptor beta chains in this list originate from one sample, sequenced in a study of cytomegalovirus exposure and HLA in healthy donors. The PCR had 60 Vbeta and 13 Jbeta primers. Generated by immunoSEQ multiplex PCR, the TCRdb table keeps only in-frame clones and is missing some. The table lists about 200,000 clones, about 81% of them singletons. Sequenced material: PBMCs. These receptors were obtained from a woman aged 45-59 years in good health and CMV-seropositive.

The chain links TRBV30 to TRBJ2-5; TRBD1 is a possible D gene (6 bases). CDR1 and CDR2 from the germline V gene are GTSNPN and SVGIG (reference sequence). The CDR3 contains 13 residues. Trimming took off 1 base at V and 1 base at J, with 7 bases between the two ends. In DNA, the CDR3 is TGTGCCTGGAGTGGACAGGTCCAAGAGACCCAGTACTTC. Protein: CAWSGQVQETQYF.

This clone was counted a single time. CDR3 residues: CAISRDRDNQPQHF. The CDR3 DNA follows: TGTGCCATCAGCCGGGACAGAGACAATCAGCCCCAGCATTTT. This sequence joins TRBV10-3 and TRBJ1-5; 7 positions match TRBD1. The CDR3 contains 14 residues. Germline CDR1 and CDR2: ENHRY and SYGVKD. The V and J ends lost 6 bases and 3 bases, in that order; junction bases with no gene match: 5.

The V and J genes are TRBV6-5 and TRBJ1-1, with 7 bases lining up with TRBD1. There are 13 residues in the CDR3. CDR1 and CDR2 from the germline V gene are MNHEY and SVGAGI. The ends lost 6 bases at V and 4 bases at J; junction bases unmatched: 5. CDR3 loop: CASRGGSGTEAFF. DNA for the CDR3: TGTGCCAGCAGAGGGGGCTCGGGCACTGAAGCTTTCTTT.

The J gene is TRBJ2-2, the V gene TRBV5-1; D remains ambiguous. V shed 1 base and J shed 6 bases, with 7 bases lying between them. This CDR3 has 13 residues. Germline V gene data show CDR1 as SGHRS and CDR2 as YFSETQ. CDR3 DNA: TGCGCCAGCAGCTTGACTCTGTCCGGGGAGCTGTTTTTT. It codes for CASSLTLSGELFF.

In this sample, this clone turned up a few times. The V gene is TRBV11-3, the J gene TRBJ2-1, with a tentative D call TRBD2 (6 bases). This CDR3 comprises 12 residues. Between the trimmed V and J ends, which lost 8 bases and 5 bases, there was a span of 10 bases. Germline values: CDR1 SGHNT, CDR2 YENEEA. This chain's CDR3 is CASGGKNNEQFF. CDR3 sequence (DNA): TGTGCCAGCGGGGGGAAGAACAATGAGCAGTTCTTC.

V usage is TRBV27 and J usage is TRBJ1-6, with no clear D. Germline CDR1 reads MNHEY; CDR2 reads SMNVEV (reference sequence). CDR3 length equals 15 residues. The V gene lost 10 bases and the J gene lost 6 bases, with 19 bases spanning the gap. CDR3 nucleotide sequence: TGTGCCACCAAGGTGGGCTTATCTTCTAATTCACCCCTCCACTTT. It encodes CATKVGLSSNSPLHF.

This clone was seen once. The V gene is TRBV27, the J gene TRBJ1-5; 9 nucleotides align to TRBD1. Germline V lookup: CDR1 MNHEY, CDR2 SMNVEV (reference sequence). The J segment lost 6 bases and the V segment lost 5 bases, leaving 11 bases of the junction unmatched. The CDR3 runs to 16 residues. The CDR3 sequence is CASSPSDRGGGQPQHF. In DNA form, the CDR3 reads TGTGCCAGCAGTCCCTCGGACAGGGGTGGGGGTCAGCCCCAGCATTTT.

This clone was seen more than once but under ten times. V is TRBV6-1 and J is TRBJ2-4; a possible D gene is TRBD1 (6 bases). Germline V lookup: CDR1 MNHNS, CDR2 SASEGT. This CDR3 region has 14 residues. The V end lost 6 bases, the J end lost 0 bases, and 9 bases lay between the germline ends. CDR3 in amino acids: CASRDSLAKNIQYF. DNA of the CDR3: TGTGCCAGCAGGGACAGCCTAGCCAAAAACATTCAGTACTTC.

V usage is TRBV2 and J usage is TRBJ1-2; 7 bases agree with TRBD1. Losses at the gene ends were 5 bases for V and 6 bases for J; bases not matched to a gene: 9. The germline V gene has CDR1 SNHLY and CDR2 FYNNEI. This CDR3 is 14 amino acids long. CDR3 protein: CASSRHGTVNGYTF. CDR3 in DNA: TGTGCCAGCAGTCGACATGGGACAGTGAATGGCTACACCTTC. The full variable domain, with the rest looked up from reference TRBV2 and TRBJ1-2, is EPEVTQTPSHQVTQMGQEVILRCVPISNHLYFYWYRQILGQKVEFLVSFYNNEISEKSEIFDDQFSVERPDGSNFTLKIRSTKLEDSAMYFCASSRHGTVNGYTFGSGTRLTVV.

The chain couples TRBV28 to TRBJ1-2; D gene uncertain. This CDR3 region has 12 residues. Germline CDR1 MDHEN, CDR2 SYDVKM. Trimming pared 6 bases from V and 2 bases from J, leaving 7 bases between. CDR3 bases: TGTGCCAGCAGGCAAGCCAACTATGGCTACACCTTC. It translates to CASRQANYGYTF.

The V call is TRBV30, the J call TRBJ1-2; tentative D call: TRBD1 (6 bases). V was shortened by 0 bases and J by 2 bases, with 13 bases between the two germline ends. Germline CDR1 and CDR2: GTSNPN and SVGIG (reference sequence). The CDR3 covers 15 residues. CDR3 residues: CAWSVPRTGNYGYTF. In DNA form, the CDR3 reads TGTGCCTGGAGTGTTCCCCGCACAGGGAACTATGGCTACACCTTC. The variable domain in full, completed from reference TRBV30 and TRBJ1-2, reads SQTIHQWPATLVQPVGSPLSLECTVEGTSNPNLYWYRQAAGRGLQLLFYSVGIGQISSEVPQNLSASRPQDRQFILSSKKLLLSDSGFYLCAWSVPRTGNYGYTFGSGTRLTVV.

V usage is TRBV7-9 and J usage is TRBJ1-3; weak D call: TRBD1 (6 bases). CDR1 and CDR2 from the germline V gene are SEHNR and FQNEAQ (reference sequence). The V and J ends lost 4 bases and 0 bases respectively, with 10 bases between them. The CDR3 is 15 residues long. CDR3 nucleotides: TGTGCCAGCAGCTCCGGGACAACCTCTGGAAACACCATATATTTT. It encodes CASSSGTTSGNTIYF. The entire variable domain, with the rest obtained from reference TRBV7-9 and TRBJ1-3, is as follows: DTGVSQNPRHKITKRGQNVTFRCDPISEHNRLYWYRQTLGQGPEFLTYFQNEAQLEKSRLLSDRFSAERPKGSFSTLEIQRTEQGDSAMYLCASSSGTTSGNTIYFGEGSWLTVV.

This clone appeared once. The same CDR3 is also encoded by other DNA sequences in this sample. The chain joins TRBV29-1 to TRBJ2-3, with 9 nucleotides matching TRBD2. The CDR3 length is 13 residues. CDR1 is SQVTM, CDR2 ANQGSEA, per germline. The V gene end was trimmed by 6 bases and the J gene end by 3 bases; junction bases not matched to a gene: 4. CDR3 residues: CSVEAGGTDTQYF. CDR3 bases: TGCAGCGTAGAGGCGGGGGGGACAGATACGCAGTATTTT.

Comments on this clone: Other DNA variants within this sample encode the same CDR3. V gene TRBV27 combines with J gene TRBJ1-2; TRBD1 matches at 7 bases. Germline loops: CDR1 MNHEY, CDR2 SMNVEV (reference sequence). This CDR3 contains 14 residues. V trimming: 6 bases; J trimming: 4 bases; junction bases outside the gene matches: 8. CDR3: CASSTQGIGYGYTF. The CDR3 DNA reads as TGTGCCAGCAGCACACAGGGGATCGGCTATGGCTACACCTTC.

This sequence joins TRBV28 and TRBJ2-7; 7 nucleotides agree with TRBD1. The CDR3 length is 13 residues. V lost 10 bases, J lost 0 bases, and 6 bases stayed unmatched. From germline, CDR1 is MDHEN and CDR2 SYDVKM. The CDR3 region is CATTSGGSYEQYF. The CDR3, as DNA: TGTGCCACGACGTCAGGGGGCTCCTACGAGCAGTACTTC. The variable domain in full, with the rest retrieved from reference TRBV28 and TRBJ2-7, is DVKVTQSSRYLVKRTGEKVFLECVQDMDHENMFWYRQDPGLGLRLIYFSYDVKMKEKGDIPEGYSVSREKKERFSLILESASTNQTSMYLCATTSGGSYEQYFGPGTRLTVT.

The rearrangement joins TRBV19 to TRBJ2-1, with a tentative D call TRBD2 (6 bases). Germline V gene lookup returns CDR1 LNHDA and CDR2 SQIVND (reference sequence). V gave up 2 bases and J gave up 10 bases, with 15 bases separating them. The CDR3 contains 14 residues. The CDR3 DNA sequence: TGTGCCAGTAGTATAAGTGGAGGGTTGAGGGAGCAGTTCTTC. Encoded protein: CASSISGGLREQFF. The variable domain in full, with the rest retrieved from reference TRBV19 and TRBJ2-1, is DGGITQSPKYLFRKEGQNVTLSCEQNLNHDAMYWYRQDPGQGLRLIYYSQIVNDFQKGDIAEGYSVSREKKESFPLTVTSAQKNPTAFYLCASSISGGLREQFFGPGTRLTVL.

V usage is TRBV6-1 and J usage is TRBJ2-7; 9 bases line up with TRBD1. Trimming cost V 6 bases and J 2 bases; bases outside gene matches: 5. The CDR3 covers 14 residues. Looked up from germline, CDR1 is MNHNS and CDR2 is SASEGT. The CDR3 nucleotides read TGTGCCAGCAGCGGAGACAGGGGGACCTACGAGCAGTACTTC. Its translation is CASSGDRGTYEQYF.

The chain is built from TRBV28 and TRBJ2-2; no reliable D call. V dropped 3 bases and J dropped 7 bases, with 18 bases sitting between them. Germline assignment: CDR1 MDHEN and CDR2 SYDVKM. This CDR3 region has 16 residues. The CDR3 protein is CASSFPSLPSSGELFF. The CDR3 DNA sequence: TGTGCCAGCAGTTTTCCAAGCTTACCATCTAGCGGGGAGCTGTTTTTT.

This clone has a handful of counts. This chain joins TRBV19 and TRBJ2-5; TRBD1 matches at 7 bases. The CDR3 spans 16 residues. J was trimmed by 5 bases and V by 4 bases; bases with no gene match: 13. CDR1 and CDR2 (germline): LNHDA, SQIVND (reference sequence). The CDR3 spells CASSNGVRQGVETQYF. The CDR3 DNA reads as TGTGCCAGTAGTAACGGGGTTCGTCAGGGGGTCGAGACCCAGTACTTC.

V and J are TRBV6-6 and TRBJ1-2; tentatively, D is TRBD1 (5 bases). V was cut by 4 bases and J by 6 bases, with 18 bases left in between. The CDR3 contains 15 residues. Looked up from germline, CDR1 is MNHNY and CDR2 is SVGAGI (reference sequence). CDR3 loop: CASSWGDGGVNGYTF. The CDR3 DNA reads TGTGCCAGCAGTTGGGGGGACGGTGGGGTGAATGGCTACACCTTC.

V and J are TRBV4-2 and TRBJ2-1; 7 nucleotides line up with TRBD2. CDR3 length equals 17 residues. The V gene's germline CDR1 is LGHNA and CDR2 YNFKEQ. V shed 0 bases and J 3 bases; nucleotides not matched to a gene: 8. CDR3 amino acids: CASSQDLGSSGYNEQFF. The CDR3 region has the DNA TGTGCCAGCAGCCAAGATCTGGGGTCTAGCGGCTACAATGAGCAGTTCTTC.

The V and J genes are TRBV5-4 and TRBJ2-1, with 7 positions matching TRBD2. CDR1 is SGHNT, CDR2 YYREEE, per germline (reference sequence). V gave up 3 bases and J gave up 6 bases; unmatched junction bases: 6. This CDR3 is built from 14 residues. CDR3 DNA sequence: TGTGCCAGCAGCTCCGAAGGACTAGTCAATGAGCAGTTCTTC. Its protein product is CASSSEGLVNEQFF.

This clone was recorded a few times. The rearrangement links TRBV6-6 to TRBJ2-3; 8 bases line up with TRBD1. The CDR3 sequence is 16 residues long. Looked up from germline, CDR1 is MNHNY and CDR2 is SVGAGI (reference sequence). The V segment lost 6 bases and the J segment 4 bases; nucleotides outside the gene matches: 12. The CDR3 reads CASRPARGQGPDTQYF. CDR3 bases: TGTGCCAGCAGGCCCGCACGCGGACAGGGACCAGATACGCAGTATTTT.